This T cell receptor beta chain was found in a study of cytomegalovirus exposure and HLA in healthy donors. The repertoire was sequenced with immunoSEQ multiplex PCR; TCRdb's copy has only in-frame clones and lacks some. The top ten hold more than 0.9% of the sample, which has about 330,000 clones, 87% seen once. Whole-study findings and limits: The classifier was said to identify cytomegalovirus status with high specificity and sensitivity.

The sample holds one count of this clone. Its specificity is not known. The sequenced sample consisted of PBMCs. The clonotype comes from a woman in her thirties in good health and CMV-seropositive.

The CDR3 sequence: CASSLYDSVTDTQYF. The CDR3 region has the DNA TGCGCCAGCAGCCTCTATGACTCCGTAACAGATACGCAGTATTTT. This chain joins TRBV4-1 and TRBJ2-3; D remains ambiguous. This CDR3 is 15 amino acids long. CDR1 is MGHRA and CDR2 is YSYEKL in the germline V gene. V lost 4 bases to trimming and J lost 3 bases, with 14 bases between them.